This TCR beta chain derives from a study of cytomegalovirus exposure and HLA in healthy donors. Whole-study findings and limits: HLA-A and HLA-B allele assignments for most subjects were reportedly predicted accurately using TCR beta sequences.

Trimming removed 2 bases from V and 1 base from J, with 17 bases in between. The CDR3 has 16 residues. Germline V gene data show CDR1 as SQVTM and CDR2 as ANQGSEA. This clone showed up just a few times. Its antigen is not known. PCR employed 60 Vbeta and 13 Jbeta primers. The data were produced by immunoSEQ multiplex PCR, yet TCRdb's version contains in-frame clones alone and is incomplete. The sample carries about 130,000 clones, about 15% recorded once. Likely unrecorded immune exposures existed in these nominally healthy donors. The V and J genes are TRBV29-1 and TRBJ1-1; weak D call: TRBD1 (5 bases). Sequencing was performed on PBMCs. The clonotype comes from a female donor in good health and CMV-seropositive. Written as DNA, the CDR3 is TGCAGCGTTGAACACAGGTTAACCGTAAGGAACACTGAAGCTTTCTTT. This codes for CSVEHRLTVRNTEAFF.